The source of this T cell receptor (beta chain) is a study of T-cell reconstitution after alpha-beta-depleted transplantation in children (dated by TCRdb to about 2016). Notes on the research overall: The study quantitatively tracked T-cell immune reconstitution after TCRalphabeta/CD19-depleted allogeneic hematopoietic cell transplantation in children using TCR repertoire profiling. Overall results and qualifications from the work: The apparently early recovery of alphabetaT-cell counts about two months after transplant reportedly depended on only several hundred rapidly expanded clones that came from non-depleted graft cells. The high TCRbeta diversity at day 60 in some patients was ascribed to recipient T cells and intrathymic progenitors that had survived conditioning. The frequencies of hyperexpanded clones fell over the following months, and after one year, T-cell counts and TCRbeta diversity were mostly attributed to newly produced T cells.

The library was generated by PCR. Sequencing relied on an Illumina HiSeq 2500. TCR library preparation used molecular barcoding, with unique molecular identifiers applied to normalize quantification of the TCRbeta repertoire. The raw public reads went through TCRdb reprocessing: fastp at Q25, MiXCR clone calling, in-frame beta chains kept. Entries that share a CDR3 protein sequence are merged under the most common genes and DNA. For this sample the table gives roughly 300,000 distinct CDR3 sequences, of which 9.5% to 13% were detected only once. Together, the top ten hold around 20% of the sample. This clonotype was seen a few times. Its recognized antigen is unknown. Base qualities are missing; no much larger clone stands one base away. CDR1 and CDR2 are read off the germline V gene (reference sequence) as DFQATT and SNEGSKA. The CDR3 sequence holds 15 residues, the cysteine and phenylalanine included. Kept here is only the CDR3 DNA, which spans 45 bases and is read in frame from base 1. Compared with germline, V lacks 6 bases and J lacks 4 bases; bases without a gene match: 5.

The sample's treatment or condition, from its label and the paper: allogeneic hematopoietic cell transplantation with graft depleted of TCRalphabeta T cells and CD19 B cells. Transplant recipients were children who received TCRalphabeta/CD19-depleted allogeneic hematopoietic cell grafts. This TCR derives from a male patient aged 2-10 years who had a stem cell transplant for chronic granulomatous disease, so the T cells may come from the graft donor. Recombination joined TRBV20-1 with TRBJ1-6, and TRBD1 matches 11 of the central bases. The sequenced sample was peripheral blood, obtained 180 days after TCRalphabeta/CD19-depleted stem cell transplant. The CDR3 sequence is CSAWDRGSYNSPLHF. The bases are TGCAGTGCATGGGACAGGGGGTCTTATAATTCACCCCTCCACTTT.